Following are 24 T cell receptor beta chains from one sample sequenced in a study of T cell clonotyping in hematopoietic cell transplantation. Data came from immunoSEQ multiplex PCR; TCRdb stores just in-frame clones and leaves some out. The repertoire includes over 5,000 clones, approximately 77% of them detected once, and roughly a quarter sits in the top ten. Material: PBMCs, obtained 100 days after allogeneic stem cell transplant. The receptors were sampled from a female patient in her fifties or sixties who had an allogeneic stem cell transplant, so the T cells may come from the graft donor. Some clones in this sample may be carry-over from other donors' samples.

The gene calls are TRBV19 and TRBJ1-1, with no clear D. The CDR3 covers 14 residues. Trimming removed 4 bases at V and 5 bases at J, with 14 bases between. Germline lookup yields CDR1 LNHDA and CDR2 SQIVND (reference sequence). The chain's CDR3 is CASSRNGGYTEAFF. CDR3 DNA: TGTGCCAGTAGTAGGAACGGAGGGTATACTGAAGCTTTCTTT. The full variable domain, rest sourced from reference TRBV19 and TRBJ1-1, is DGGITQSPKYLFRKEGQNVTLSCEQNLNHDAMYWYRQDPGQGLRLIYYSQIVNDFQKGDIAEGYSVSREKKESFPLTVTSAQKNPTAFYLCASSRNGGYTEAFFGQGTRLTVV.

This clone was counted only a few times. The gene calls are TRBV27 and TRBJ1-5; D gene unclear. Germline V gene lookup returns CDR1 MNHEY and CDR2 SMNVEV (reference sequence). This CDR3 has 17 residues. The V end was cut by 1 base, the J end by 0 bases, with 13 bases between. CDR3 coding DNA: TGTGCCAGCAGTTTATACCCCCCCGCGGGTAGCAATCAGCCCCAGCATTTT. Its protein product is CASSLYPPAGSNQPQHF.

This chain uses TRBV19 with TRBJ1-4, with 8 positions matching TRBD1. V trimming: 2 bases; J trimming: 5 bases; junction bases outside the gene matches: 10. Germline lookup yields CDR1 LNHDA and CDR2 SQIVND (reference sequence). The CDR3 contains 17 residues. The chain's CDR3 is CASSITGGTGKNEKLFF. In nucleotides, the CDR3 is TGTGCCAGTAGTATAACGGGAGGGACAGGAAAGAATGAAAAACTGTTTTTT.

This clone turned up a few times. This chain connects TRBV5-4 to TRBJ1-2, with 9 bases matching TRBD1. With V trimmed by 3 bases and J by 7 bases, 4 bases remained unmatched. CDR1 SGHNT and CDR2 YYREEE come from the germline V gene (reference sequence). The CDR3 has 13 amino acids. CDR3 DNA sequence: TGTGCCAGCAGCTACGGACAGGGGTTTGGCTACACCTTC. Protein sequence: CASSYGQGFGYTF.

The chain employs TRBV5-4 and TRBJ2-7, with D unclear. V was cut by 3 bases and J by 4 bases, with 8 bases left in between. This CDR3 is built from 12 residues. Germline CDR1 is SGHNT and CDR2 is YYREEE (reference sequence). The CDR3 loop reads CASSSFTYEQYF. CDR3 bases: TGTGCCAGCAGCTCCTTCACGTACGAGCAGTACTTC.

The J gene is TRBJ2-7, the V gene TRBV10-3; D might be TRBD2 (5 bases). Trimming cost V 4 bases and J 3 bases, with 10 bases left between them. The CDR3 extends over 13 amino acids. CDR1 ENHRY and CDR2 SYGVKD come from the germline V gene. This CDR3 reads CAISGGLLYEQYF. In nucleotides, the CDR3 is TGTGCCATCAGTGGAGGGCTTCTCTACGAGCAGTACTTC.

The chain uses TRBV5-1 and TRBJ1-5; no clear D gene. Per the germline V gene, CDR1 is SGHRS and CDR2 is YFSETQ. The CDR3 loop spans 13 amino acids. Trimming shortened V by 8 bases and J by 3 bases, and 12 bases separated the two germline ends. The CDR3 coding sequence is TGCGCCAGTAGCAGAGAACCCAATCAGCCCCAGCATTTT. It translates to CASSREPNQPQHF.

This rearrangement joins TRBV11-1 to TRBJ1-1; 12 bases line up with TRBD1. V was pared by 6 bases and J by 11 bases, with 13 bases of the junction left unmatched. CDR3 length equals 15 residues. Per germline, CDR1 SGHAT and CDR2 FQDESV (reference sequence). Here the CDR3 reads CASSLTGTGGNRAFF. In DNA form, the CDR3 reads TGTGCCAGCAGTTTAACCGGGACAGGGGGCAATCGGGCTTTCTTT.

The V call is TRBV28, the J call TRBJ2-7; TRBD1 matches 8 bases. The J segment lost 7 bases and the V segment lost 5 bases, leaving 13 bases of the junction unmatched. The CDR3 length is 15 residues. Per germline, CDR1 MDHEN and CDR2 SYDVKM. The CDR3 region is CASSPLRGLIAEQYF. CDR3 coding DNA: TGTGCCAGCAGTCCCCTCAGGGGGCTGATCGCGGAGCAGTACTTC. Based on the CDR3 plus reference TRBV28 and TRBJ2-7, the full variable domain is DVKVTQSSRYLVKRTGEKVFLECVQDMDHENMFWYRQDPGLGLRLIYFSYDVKMKEKGDIPEGYSVSREKKERFSLILESASTNQTSMYLCASSPLRGLIAEQYFGPGTRLTVT.

This chain connects TRBV5-1 to TRBJ2-1; TRBD1 agrees at 8 bases. There are 16 residues in the CDR3. Germline CDR1 reads SGHRS; CDR2 reads YFSETQ. Germline trimming cut 4 bases from V and 5 bases from J; bases unmatched to any gene: 11. CDR3 in DNA: TGCGCCAGCAGCCGAACGACAGGGGTCATTGACAATGAGCAGTTCTTC. Its translation is CASSRTTGVIDNEQFF. Full variable domain (outside the CDR3, taken from reference TRBV5-1 and TRBJ2-1): KAGVTQTPRYLIKTRGQQVTLSCSPISGHRSVSWYQQTPGQGLQFLFEYFSETQRNKGNFPGRFSGRQFSNSRSEMNVSTLELGDSALYLCASSRTTGVIDNEQFFGPGTRLTVL.

This clone is labeled medium-sized. The rearrangement joins TRBV15 to TRBJ1-5; D ambiguous. Trimming cost V 5 bases and J 2 bases, with 13 bases left between them. CDR1 is LNHNV, CDR2 YYDKDF, per germline (reference sequence). The length of the CDR3 is 15 residues. The CDR3 protein is CATSAGREGNQPQHF. In DNA, the CDR3 is TGTGCCACCAGCGCCGGGAGGGAAGGCAATCAGCCCCAGCATTTT.

The chain carries TRBV27 and TRBJ2-1, with 14 bases fitting TRBD2. Germline V gene data show CDR1 as MNHEY and CDR2 as SMNVEV (reference sequence). V shed 4 bases, J shed 9 bases, and the junction held 8 bases outside the gene matches. This CDR3 region has 16 residues. CDR3 nucleotide sequence: TGTGCCAGCAGTTCCAGACTAGCGGGAGGGACGGGTGAGCAGTTCTTC. This translates into CASSSRLAGGTGEQFF.

This rearrangement joins TRBV18 to TRBJ1-6; 10 bases are shared with TRBD1. Germline V gene data show CDR1 as KGHSH and CDR2 as LQKENI. The CDR3 consists of 16 residues. Trimming removed 4 bases from V and 7 bases from J; junction bases left unmatched: 7. The CDR3 DNA reads as TGTGCCAGCTCACAAACCGGGACAGGGGACAATTCACCCCTCCACTTT. Its protein product is CASSQTGTGDNSPLHF.

V usage is TRBV19 and J usage is TRBJ2-7; no definite D call. V was pared by 6 bases and J by 2 bases, with 14 bases between. The CDR3 runs to 14 residues. Germline CDR1 and CDR2: LNHDA and SQIVND (reference sequence). For the CDR3, the DNA is TGTGCCAGTAGGACGATGGGATCCCCCTACGAGCAGTACTTC. Its translation is CASRTMGSPYEQYF.

This sequence joins TRBV9 and TRBJ1-4; no definite D call. This CDR3 is 14 amino acids long. The V and J ends lost 0 bases and 10 bases respectively, with 13 bases between them. CDR1 and CDR2 from the germline V gene are SGDLS and YYNGEE. CDR3 DNA sequence: TGTGCCAGCAGCGTAGAGAGTGGGTCCGGAAAACTGTTTTTT. It specifies CASSVESGSGKLFF.

The V gene is TRBV6-5, the J gene TRBJ2-6; D is undetermined. The CDR3 spans 15 residues. Germline V gene data show CDR1 as MNHEY and CDR2 as SVGAGI. V dropped 10 bases and J dropped 0 bases, with 13 bases sitting between them. In DNA form, the CDR3 reads TGTGCCATCGGCCCTACCAACTCTGGGGCCAACGTCCTGACTTTC. Amino acid sequence: CAIGPTNSGANVLTF.

The rearrangement joins TRBV4-2 to TRBJ1-1, with 11 bases aligning to TRBD1. The CDR3 spans 15 residues. Germline CDR1 is LGHNA and CDR2 is YNFKEQ. V trimming: 4 bases; J trimming: 4 bases; junction bases outside the gene matches: 5. The CDR3 here is CASSLRGQGGTEAFF. Written as DNA, the CDR3 is TGTGCCAGCAGCCTCAGGGGACAGGGGGGCACTGAAGCTTTCTTT.

The V call is TRBV7-6, the J call TRBJ2-5; D uncertain. Germline values: CDR1 SGHVS, CDR2 FNYEAQ. With 1 base removed from V and 2 bases from J, the gap between germline ends came to 5 bases. The CDR3 has 13 residues. The CDR3: CASSLGRQETQYF. CDR3 sequence (DNA): TGTGCCAGCAGCTTAGGCAGACAAGAGACCCAGTACTTC.

This chain connects TRBV7-6 to TRBJ2-1; no clear D gene. Deletions cut 5 bases from V and 9 bases from J, with 11 bases between. CDR3 length: 12 residues. Per the germline V gene, CDR1 is SGHVS and CDR2 is FNYEAQ. The CDR3 sequence: CASSVMRGEQFF. CDR3 sequence (DNA): TGTGCCAGCAGCGTCATGCGTGGTGAGCAGTTCTTC.

The chain joins TRBV6-6 to TRBJ1-1, with D perhaps TRBD1 (6 bases). Germline-derived CDR1 and CDR2 are MNHNY and SVGAGI (reference sequence). The CDR3 has 14 amino acids. V was cut by 6 bases and J by 2 bases, with 13 bases left in between. CDR3 sequence: CASSTRQANTEAFF. For the CDR3, the DNA is TGTGCCAGCAGCACTAGACAGGCTAACACTGAAGCTTTCTTT.

The gene calls are TRBV2 and TRBJ2-1; possible D gene TRBD2, 5 bases. Trimming removed 4 bases at V and 0 bases at J, with 10 bases between. Germline CDR1 is SNHLY and CDR2 is FYNNEI. The CDR3 runs to 15 residues. CDR3 protein: CASSVGGLSYNEQFF. The CDR3, as DNA: TGTGCCAGCAGTGTTGGCGGGCTCTCCTACAATGAGCAGTTCTTC.

The V call is TRBV4-2, the J call TRBJ2-5; 12 nucleotides match TRBD1. The J call may be mistaken, given a closer DNA end match to TRBJ2-7. This CDR3 is 17 amino acids long. The germline V gene encodes CDR1 LGHNA and CDR2 YNFKEQ. In DNA, the CDR3 is TGTGCCAGCAGCCCAAAGGGACAGGGGGCTCTACTCTACGAGCAGTACTTC. It yields the protein CASSPKGQGALLYEQYF.

This clone has a handful of counts. V and J are TRBV6-1 and TRBJ2-7; 9 bases agree with TRBD1. CDR3 length equals 13 residues. The germline V gene has CDR1 MNHNS and CDR2 SASEGT. After removal of 6 bases from V and 7 bases from J, the junction contained 7 bases not matched to a gene. CDR3 amino acids: CASRTGGAGEQYF. CDR3 coding DNA: TGTGCCAGCAGAACAGGGGGCGCGGGGGAGCAGTACTTC.

This clone was observed a few times. The CDR3 DNA reads TGCGCCAGCAGCTTGGAGGGACAGGGGATCATGAACACTGAAGCTTTCTTT. This encodes CASSLEGQGIMNTEAFF. This chain joins TRBV5-1 and TRBJ1-1, with 10 bases lining up with TRBD1. Germline V gene data show CDR1 as SGHRS and CDR2 as YFSETQ. Trimming removed 0 bases from V and 0 bases from J; junction bases left unmatched: 5. The CDR3 contains 17 residues. Variable domain in full (rest from reference TRBV5-1 and TRBJ1-1): KAGVTQTPRYLIKTRGQQVTLSCSPISGHRSVSWYQQTPGQGLQFLFEYFSETQRNKGNFPGRFSGRQFSNSRSEMNVSTLELGDSALYLCASSLEGQGIMNTEAFFGQGTRLTVV.